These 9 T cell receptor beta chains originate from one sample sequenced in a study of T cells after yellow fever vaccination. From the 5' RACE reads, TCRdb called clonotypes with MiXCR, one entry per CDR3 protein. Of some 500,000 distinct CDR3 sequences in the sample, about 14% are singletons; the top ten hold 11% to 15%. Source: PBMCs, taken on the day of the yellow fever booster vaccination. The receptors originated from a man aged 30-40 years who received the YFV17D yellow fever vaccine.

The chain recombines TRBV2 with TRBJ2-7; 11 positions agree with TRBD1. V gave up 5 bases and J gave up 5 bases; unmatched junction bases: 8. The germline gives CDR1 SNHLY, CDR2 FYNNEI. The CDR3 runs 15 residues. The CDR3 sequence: CASSIGQGAFDEQYF. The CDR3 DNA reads TGTGCCAGCAGTATCGGACAGGGGGCTTTCGACGAGCAGTACTTC.

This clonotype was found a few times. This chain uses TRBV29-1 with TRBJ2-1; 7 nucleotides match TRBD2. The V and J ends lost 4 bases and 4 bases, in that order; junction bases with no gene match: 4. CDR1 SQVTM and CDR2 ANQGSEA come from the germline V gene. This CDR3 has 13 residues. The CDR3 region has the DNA TGCAGCGTTGCCGGGAGGAATTACAATGAGCAGTTCTTC. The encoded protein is CSVAGRNYNEQFF.

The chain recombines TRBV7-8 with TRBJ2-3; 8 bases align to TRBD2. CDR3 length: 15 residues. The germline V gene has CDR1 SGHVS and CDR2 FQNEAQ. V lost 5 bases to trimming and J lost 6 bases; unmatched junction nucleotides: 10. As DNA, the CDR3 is TGTGCCAGCAGCCTCGTAGCGGGACCTGGCGATACGCAGTATTTT. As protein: CASSLVAGPGDTQYF.

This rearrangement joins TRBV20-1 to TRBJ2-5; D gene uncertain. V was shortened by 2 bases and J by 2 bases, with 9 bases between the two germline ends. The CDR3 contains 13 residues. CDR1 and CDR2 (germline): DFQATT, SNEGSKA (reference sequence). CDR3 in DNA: TGCAGTGCTAGAATTACCGGGCAAGAGACCCAGTACTTC. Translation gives CSARITGQETQYF.

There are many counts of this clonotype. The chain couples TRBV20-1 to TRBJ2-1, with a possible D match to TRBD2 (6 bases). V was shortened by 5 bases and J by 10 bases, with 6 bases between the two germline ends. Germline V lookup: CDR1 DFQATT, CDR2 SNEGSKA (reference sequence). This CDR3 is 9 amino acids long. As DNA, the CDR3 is TGCAGTGCTCGGGAGGAGCAGTTCTTC. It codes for CSAREEQFF.

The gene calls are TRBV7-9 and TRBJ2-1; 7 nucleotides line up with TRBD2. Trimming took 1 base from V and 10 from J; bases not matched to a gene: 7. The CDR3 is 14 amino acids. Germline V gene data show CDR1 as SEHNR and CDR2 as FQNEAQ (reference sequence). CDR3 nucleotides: TGTGCCAGCAGCTTAGATCGGGACTACCCGGAGCAGTTCTTC. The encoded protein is CASSLDRDYPEQFF.

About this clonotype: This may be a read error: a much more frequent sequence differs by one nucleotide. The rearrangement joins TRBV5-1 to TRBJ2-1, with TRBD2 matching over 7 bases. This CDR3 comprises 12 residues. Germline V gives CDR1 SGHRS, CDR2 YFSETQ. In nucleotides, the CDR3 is TGCGCCAGCGGCTTGGGGGGGGGTGAGCAGTTCTTC. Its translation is CASGLGGGEQFF.

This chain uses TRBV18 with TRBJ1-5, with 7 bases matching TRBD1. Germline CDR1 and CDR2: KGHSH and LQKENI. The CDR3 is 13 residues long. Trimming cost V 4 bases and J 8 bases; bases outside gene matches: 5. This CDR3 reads CASSRDSIKPQHF. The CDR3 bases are TGTGCCAGCTCACGGGACAGTATAAAGCCCCAGCATTTT.

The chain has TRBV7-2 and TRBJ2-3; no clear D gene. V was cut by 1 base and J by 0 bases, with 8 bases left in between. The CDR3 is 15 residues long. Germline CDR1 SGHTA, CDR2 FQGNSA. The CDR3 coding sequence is TGTGCCAGCAGCTTAGGGCAGTATAGCACAGATACGCAGTATTTT. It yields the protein CASSLGQYSTDTQYF.